This is a list of T cell receptor beta chains from one sample in a study of shared clonotypes between healthy human individuals. Sequencing was performed with immunoSEQ multiplex PCR; in TCRdb, only in-frame clones are kept and a portion is missing. In the table there are over 850,000 clones, 70% to 80% of which are singletons. The sample was memory CD4+ T cells from PBMCs. These receptors came from a young man in good health. Some clones in this sample may be carry-over from other donors' samples. Each CDR3 is given with its conserved first and last residue. The D gene is left open where the match is weak. Clone size is given for some rows only: seen once, a few or many times, or a class if the clone is expanded.

J: TRBJ1-3
D: -
V: TRBV30
size: -
DNA: TGTGCCTGGAGTGTACTCGCAGCAGGGAGGGATAGAAACACCATATATTTT
CDR3: CAWSVLAAGRDRNTIYF

J: TRBJ1-5
D: -
V: TRBV7-2
size: -
DNA: TGTGCCAGCAGCCAGACAGGAGTAGGGCATCAGCCCCAGCATTTT
CDR3: CASSQTGVGHQPQHF

J: TRBJ2-5
D: -
V: TRBV29-1
size: -
DNA: TGCAGCGGGACGGTGCAAGAGACCCAGTACTTC
CDR3: CSGTVQETQYF

J: TRBJ2-7
D: -
V: TRBV7-2
size: -
DNA: TGTGCCAGCAGCCGACGCGTACGGGACGAGCAGTACTTC
CDR3: CASSRRVRDEQYF

J: TRBJ2-1
D: TRBD2
V: TRBV11-3
size: -
DNA: TGTGCCAGCAGCCGGGGACTAGCGGACAATGAGCAGTTCTTC
CDR3: CASSRGLADNEQFF

J: TRBJ1-2
D: -
V: TRBV5-1
size: -
DNA: TGCGCCAGCAGCTTCGGGGGCCAGGGCTACACCTTC
CDR3: CASSFGGQGYTF

J: TRBJ2-3
D: -
V: TRBV4-2
size: -
DNA: TGTGCCAGCAGCCAAAGAGACACAGATACGCAGTATTTT
CDR3: CASSQRDTDTQYF

J: TRBJ2-7
D: -
V: TRBV6-1
size: few
DNA: TGTCCCTCGACCATACTCTACGAGCAGTACTTC
CDR3: CPSTILYEQYF

J: TRBJ1-3
D: -
V: TRBV5-6
size: -
DNA: TGTGCCAGCAGCTTGCTGGGAATGTCTGGAAACACCATATATTTT
CDR3: CASSLLGMSGNTIYF

J: TRBJ2-1
D: TRBD2
V: TRBV5-1
size: -
DNA: TGCGCCAGCAGATGGCTAGCGGGAGGGCCGGGTGAGCAGTTCTTC
CDR3: CASRWLAGGPGEQFF

J: TRBJ1-2
D: -
V: TRBV19
size: -
DNA: TGTGCCAGTAGTATCTTCTCGACATCGGGGAACTATGGCTACACCTTC
CDR3: CASSIFSTSGNYGYTF

J: TRBJ1-5
D: -
V: TRBV28
size: -
DNA: TGTGCCAGCAGTTTCCGGTCGGACTCTTGGGCCCAGCATTTT
CDR3: CASSFRSDSWAQHF

J: TRBJ2-7
D: TRBD1
V: TRBV30
size: -
DNA: TGTGCCTGGAGTGTACCAGGGGGCGAGCAGTACTTC
CDR3: CAWSVPGGEQYF

J: TRBJ2-1
D: TRBD2
V: TRBV2
size: -
DNA: TGTGCCAGCAGTGAAGGGGGGGGAAAGCAGTTCTTC
CDR3: CASSEGGGKQFF

J: TRBJ1-2
D: -
V: TRBV6-1
size: many
DNA: TGTGCCAGCAGCCCCTCGGGGTCCGGCTATGGCTACACCTTC
CDR3: CASSPSGSGYGYTF

J: TRBJ1-1
D: -
V: TRBV7-9
size: -
DNA: TGTGCCAGCAGCCCACAACACCTAGGGTTTACGGGGACTGAAGCTTTCTTT
CDR3: CASSPQHLGFTGTEAFF

J: TRBJ2-2
D: -
V: TRBV9
size: -
DNA: TGTGCCAGCAGCGCGGGGGACTGGAAAAACACCGGGGAGCTGTTTTTT
CDR3: CASSAGDWKNTGELFF

J: TRBJ2-5
D: -
V: TRBV9
size: few
DNA: TGTGCCAGCAGCGTAGAGGCGTTCCCACAAGAGACCCAGTACTTC
CDR3: CASSVEAFPQETQYF

J: TRBJ2-1
D: -
V: TRBV30
size: -
DNA: TGTGCCTGGAGCAACGGGTGGAACAATGAGCAGTTCTTC
CDR3: CAWSNGWNNEQFF

J: TRBJ2-1
D: -
V: TRBV5-1
size: -
DNA: TGCGCCAGCAGCTTGGTGTCACGAGTTGTCAATGAGCAGTTCTTC
CDR3: CASSLVSRVVNEQFF

J: TRBJ2-7
D: TRBD1
V: TRBV5-1
size: once
DNA: TGCGCCAGCACACCCGGGACAGCTAACACCTACGAGCAGTACTTC
CDR3: CASTPGTANTYEQYF

J: TRBJ1-1
D: TRBD1
V: TRBV15
size: few
DNA: TGTGCCACCAGCAGAGATGGTTCTTGGGTGTGGACAGGTACGGACACTGAAGCTTTCTTT
CDR3: CATSRDGSWVWTGTDTEAFF

J: TRBJ2-3
D: -
V: TRBV5-1
size: -
DNA: TGCGCCAGCAGGCCCGGAGATAGCGGACGCACAGATACGCAGTATTTT
CDR3: CASRPGDSGRTDTQYF

J: TRBJ2-5
D: -
V: TRBV28
size: -
DNA: TGTGCCAGCAGTTTTGGAGGAGTTCGCGGGGAGACCCAGTACTTC
CDR3: CASSFGGVRGETQYF

J: TRBJ1-2
D: -
V: TRBV11-2
size: -
DNA: TGTGCCAGCAGCCCCCCCGGCGCGCGGAGATACTATGGCTACACCTTC
CDR3: CASSPPGARRYYGYTF

J: TRBJ1-2
D: -
V: TRBV10-3
size: -
DNA: TGTGCCATCAGTGAGTCGAGGGACAACTATGGCTACACCTTC
CDR3: CAISESRDNYGYTF

J: TRBJ2-4
D: -
V: TRBV25-1
size: -
DNA: TGTGCCAGCAGTGAATGGGGGGCTGCCAAAAACATTCAGTACTTC
CDR3: CASSEWGAAKNIQYF

J: TRBJ1-2
D: -
V: TRBV30
size: -
DNA: TGTGCCTGGACTCGGATGGCTTTTAACTATGGCTACACCTTC
CDR3: CAWTRMAFNYGYTF

J: TRBJ2-7
D: TRBD1
V: TRBV4-2
size: few
DNA: TGTGCCAGCAGCCCGGGACAGGGGTCCTACGAGCAGTACTTC
CDR3: CASSPGQGSYEQYF

J: TRBJ2-3
D: TRBD2
V: TRBV7-2
size: many
DNA: TGTGCCAGCACCCGGGGGGGTGGCACAGATACGCAGTATTTT
CDR3: CASTRGGGTDTQYF

J: TRBJ2-5
D: -
V: TRBV7-6
size: -
DNA: TGTGCCAGCAGCTCCGGCCTAGAGACCCAGTACTTC
CDR3: CASSSGLETQYF

J: TRBJ2-5
D: -
V: TRBV29-1
size: once
DNA: TGCAGCGTCCTCGGACAGTCAAACCAAGAGACCCAGTACTTC
CDR3: CSVLGQSNQETQYF

J: TRBJ1-1
D: -
V: TRBV5-1
size: -
DNA: TGCGCCAGCAGCTTGGAGTCCGGGGGATTAACTGAAGCTTTCTTT
CDR3: CASSLESGGLTEAFF